One sample yielded the 2 T cell receptor beta chains listed below, sequenced in a study of cytomegalovirus exposure and HLA in healthy donors. Method: immunoSEQ multiplex PCR; TCRdb's copy keeps in-frame clones and lacks some. The sample shows about 190,000 clones, about 83% of them seen only once. The sample comprised PBMCs. All receptors come from a woman under 30 in good health and CMV-seronegative.

J is TRBJ1-2 and V is TRBV15; TRBD1 aligns across 7 bases. Looked up from germline, CDR1 is LNHNV and CDR2 is YYDKDF (reference sequence). V was clipped by 0 bases and J by 8 bases; unmatched bases: 6. The length of the CDR3 is 14 residues. The chain's CDR3 is CATSREEGGRGYTF. The CDR3 nucleotides read TGTGCCACCAGCAGAGAAGAAGGGGGCCGCGGCTACACCTTC.

The genes are TRBV11-3 and TRBJ1-1; 8 positions agree with TRBD1. CDR1 is SGHNT, CDR2 YENEEA, per germline. The CDR3 contains 14 residues. V was pared by 5 bases and J by 1 base, with 3 bases of the junction left unmatched. The CDR3: CASSMTGANTEAFF. DNA for the CDR3: TGTGCCAGCAGCATGACAGGGGCGAACACTGAAGCTTTCTTT.